This T cell receptor (beta chain) was retrieved from a study of CD8+CD57+ T cells in acquired aplastic anemia (dated 2018 in TCRdb). Regarding the complete study: Extracted DNA from sorted CD4+ and CD8+ cells averaged about 3.4 ug, ranging from about 0.2 to 30 ug. Healthy donor samples averaged about 10 million reads for CD4+ and about 12 million for CD8+ cells. What the study reported, not specific to this receptor: Between patients and healthy controls, no significant difference in CD8+ Simpson's diversity was found (P=0.060). Although 25 to 30 CD8+ CDR3 sequences were shared by patients and controls, these sequences appeared highly expressed in patients and within the immunodominant clones of patients.

Genomic DNA was used as template for profiling of TCR beta VDJ combinations and CDR3 sequences. An Illumina HiSeq 2000 was the platform used for TCR repertoire sequencing. The source study handled its data this way. TRBV/TRBJ rearrangement plots, CDR3 size and DJ length profiles, and Simpson's diversity index were used to assess repertoires. Whichever DNA sequence was most abundant in the deep sequencing data was defined as the immunodominant clone. CDR3 amino acid sequences were checked for sharing between subjects and were compared against published repertoires and the VDJdb database. The raw public reads went through TCRdb reprocessing: fastp at Q25, MiXCR clone calling, in-frame beta chains kept. Rows with one shared CDR3 protein collapse into an entry with the most common genes and DNA. None of the V and J calls come from the authors' own analysis; TCRdb made them. The sample yields approximately 160,000 distinct CDR3 sequences; roughly 48% were counted once. 1.1% of the sample rests with the top ten.

Comment on this clonotype: The target of this receptor is not known. The sample holds no much larger clone one base away, and base qualities are not on file.

In this study, sorted CD4+ and CD8+ T cells from the blood of healthy subjects and of severe aplastic anemia patients had their TCR repertoires deep-sequenced. Ficoll-Paque density gradient centrifugation was used to isolate peripheral blood mononuclear cells. Before DNA extraction, CD4+ and CD8+ T cells were sorted by FACS or by magnetic beads. Sequencing was carried out using sorted CD4+, CD8+, or CD8+CD57+ T cells (not recorded which) from PBMCs. The TCR comes from a human donor in good health.

The nucleotide sequence is TGTGCCATCAGTGAGGGGGCGAGCTCCTACAATGAGCAGTTCTTC. Translated, it gives CAISEGASSYNEQFF. Recombination linked TRBV10-3 to TRBJ2-1; the D region possibly corresponds to TRBD1 (5 bases align). Trimming removed 2 bases from V and 0 bases from J, leaving 8 bases between the germline ends. CDR1 ENHRY and CDR2 SYGVKD were looked up in the germline V gene. CDR3 length: 15 amino acids, cysteine to phenylalanine. Only CDR3 DNA remains: 45 bases, in frame from the first base.